These 21 T cell receptor beta chains were all obtained from the same sample, sequenced in a study of cytomegalovirus exposure and HLA in healthy donors. 60 Vbeta and 13 Jbeta primers were used in PCR. The table came from immunoSEQ multiplex PCR; TCRdb's copy has only in-frame clones and leaves some out. Of more than 70,000 clones listed, about 67% are singletons. The specimen was PBMCs. The receptors here all came from a man in his forties in good health and CMV-seropositive.

The chain joins TRBV5-4 to TRBJ1-1, with D possibly matching TRBD1 (5 bases). With 4 bases removed from V and 0 bases from J, the gap between germline ends came to 22 bases. The CDR3 runs 18 residues. Germline assignment: CDR1 SGHNT and CDR2 YYREEE (reference sequence). CDR3 sequence: CASSPGGSRGPMNTEAFF. The CDR3 nucleotides read TGTGCCAGCAGCCCCGGGGGGTCGAGGGGTCCTATGAACACTGAAGCTTTCTTT.

This clone showed up just once. The chain uses TRBV18 and TRBJ2-7, with TRBD1 matching over 9 bases. The V gene end was trimmed by 1 base and the J gene end by 7 bases; junction bases not matched to a gene: 5. This CDR3 comprises 14 residues. Germline V gives CDR1 KGHSH, CDR2 LQKENI. CDR3 coding DNA: TGTGCCAGCTCACCACAACAGGGGGCTGGTGAGCAGTACTTC. The encoded protein is CASSPQQGAGEQYF.

The gene calls are TRBV28 and TRBJ2-6; possibly TRBD1 for D (6 bases). With 6 bases removed from V and 2 bases from J, the gap between germline ends came to 8 bases. The germline V gene has CDR1 MDHEN and CDR2 SYDVKM. The CDR3 is 14 residues long. CDR3 DNA: TGTGCCAGCAGGCAGGGGCCTGGGGCCAACGTCCTGACTTTC. It codes for CASRQGPGANVLTF. Full variable domain (rest looked up from reference TRBV28 and TRBJ2-6): DVKVTQSSRYLVKRTGEKVFLECVQDMDHENMFWYRQDPGLGLRLIYFSYDVKMKEKGDIPEGYSVSREKKERFSLILESASTNQTSMYLCASRQGPGANVLTFGAGSRLTVL.

This chain links TRBV14 with TRBJ1-5; D uncertain. Trimming shortened V by 1 base and J by 3 bases, and 7 bases separated the two germline ends. Germline V gene lookup returns CDR1 SGHDN and CDR2 FVKESK. CDR3 length equals 14 residues. CDR3 sequence reads: CASSQAGFNQPQHF. The CDR3 nucleotides read TGTGCCAGCAGCCAAGCGGGGTTCAATCAGCCCCAGCATTTT.

V gene TRBV4-2 combines with J gene TRBJ2-5; TRBD2 agrees at 14 bases. Germline lookup yields CDR1 LGHNA and CDR2 YNFKEQ. V lost 4 bases to trimming and J lost 1 base; unmatched junction nucleotides: 8. There are 18 residues in the CDR3. The CDR3 protein is CASSPRTSGGLFQETQYF. The CDR3 DNA sequence: TGTGCCAGCAGCCCCCGGACTAGCGGGGGGCTGTTCCAAGAGACCCAGTACTTC.

The gene calls are TRBV5-1 and TRBJ1-2, with D maybe TRBD1 (5 bases). This CDR3 spans 14 amino acids. V lost 0 bases and J lost 3, with 9 bases in between. The V gene's germline CDR1 is SGHRS and CDR2 YFSETQ. The CDR3 bases are TGCGCCAGCAGCTTGGAGGGGCTCCACTATGGCTACACCTTC. Encoded protein: CASSLEGLHYGYTF.

CDR3 in amino acids: CASSRIPAGEGAYEQYF. For the CDR3, the DNA is TGTGCCAGCAGTCGGATACCGGCTGGGGAGGGGGCCTACGAGCAGTACTTC. The genes are TRBV27 and TRBJ2-7; the D gene is possibly TRBD2 (7 bases). The CDR3 sequence is 17 residues long. CDR1 is MNHEY and CDR2 is SMNVEV in the germline V gene (reference sequence). The V gene lost 5 bases and the J gene lost 2 bases, with 22 bases spanning the gap.

This chain links TRBV5-1 with TRBJ1-1; the D is unclear. The germline gives CDR1 SGHRS, CDR2 YFSETQ. The CDR3 runs to 12 residues. Trimming took off 5 bases at V and 10 bases at J, with 15 bases between the two ends. CDR3 sequence: CASRSGGGGAFF. The CDR3 DNA reads as TGCGCCAGCAGGTCCGGAGGAGGTGGAGCTTTCTTT.

The chain has TRBV5-5 and TRBJ1-1, with D perhaps matching TRBD1 (6 bases). From germline, CDR1 is SGHKS and CDR2 YYEKEE (reference sequence). The length of the CDR3 is 14 residues. V shed 1 base and J shed 4 bases, with 11 bases lying between them. DNA for the CDR3: TGTGCCAGCAGCTTGTTGGCCAGGGGCACTGAAGCTTTCTTT. This codes for CASSLLARGTEAFF.

The chain uses TRBV9 and TRBJ2-7; 7 bases map to TRBD1. The CDR3 is 14 residues long. Looked up from germline, CDR1 is SGDLS and CDR2 is YYNGEE. V shed 2 bases and J 3 bases; nucleotides not matched to a gene: 5. The CDR3 sequence: CASSVRDSFYEQYF. DNA of the CDR3: TGTGCCAGCAGCGTCCGGGACAGCTTCTACGAGCAGTACTTC.

The V call is TRBV12-5, the J call TRBJ2-5, with 10 bases aligning to TRBD1. Germline-derived CDR1 and CDR2 are LGHNT and FRNRAP. Trimming removed 5 bases from V and 5 bases from J; junction bases left unmatched: 11. This CDR3 is built from 16 residues. CDR3 region: CASGQGDRGRRETQYF. The CDR3, as DNA: TGTGCTAGTGGTCAGGGTGACAGGGGGCGCCGGGAGACCCAGTACTTC.

This clone was recorded a few times. The V call is TRBV30, the J call TRBJ2-3; 7 nucleotides line up with TRBD2. This CDR3 has 13 residues. Germline V gene lookup returns CDR1 GTSNPN and CDR2 SVGIG (reference sequence). Unmatched junction bases numbered 1, after V lost 1 base and J lost 3 bases. CDR3 protein: CAWSGGGTDTQYF. As DNA, the CDR3 is TGTGCCTGGAGTGGGGGGGGAACAGATACGCAGTATTTT.

The chain recombines TRBV7-9 with TRBJ1-4; TRBD1 might be the D (5 bases). V gave up 1 base and J gave up 8 bases, with 17 bases separating them. CDR1 and CDR2 from the germline V gene are SEHNR and FQNEAQ (reference sequence). The CDR3 totals 16 residues. This chain's CDR3 is CASSLGQGQGQEKLFF. Here the CDR3 DNA reads TGTGCCAGCAGCTTAGGTCAGGGCCAGGGCCAGGAAAAACTGTTTTTT.

The chain uses TRBV5-4 and TRBJ1-6, with 7 bases identical to TRBD1. The V segment lost 2 bases and the J segment 4 bases; nucleotides outside the gene matches: 9. The CDR3 totals 17 residues. CDR1 is SGHNT and CDR2 is YYREEE in the germline V gene (reference sequence). CDR3 amino acids: CASSFESGTVYNSPLHF. In nucleotides, the CDR3 is TGTGCCAGCAGCTTCGAGTCCGGGACAGTTTATAATTCACCCCTCCACTTT.

The chain recombines TRBV5-1 with TRBJ2-7, with TRBD2 matching 10 bases. The CDR3 covers 17 residues. V trimming: 4 bases; J trimming: 1 base; junction bases outside the gene matches: 11. Germline values: CDR1 SGHRS, CDR2 YFSETQ. CDR3 DNA: TGCGCCAGCAGCCCGTGGCCGGCTAGCGGGAGTTCCTACGAGCAGTACTTC. Its protein product is CASSPWPASGSSYEQYF.

The chain is built from TRBV27 and TRBJ1-2; possible D gene TRBD1, 5 bases. The CDR3 contains 13 residues. CDR1 is MNHEY, CDR2 SMNVEV, per germline (reference sequence). V was cut by 5 bases and J by 5 bases, with 12 bases left in between. Written as DNA, the CDR3 is TGTGCCAGCAGTCCTAGGACACCATATGGCTACACCTTC. Amino acids: CASSPRTPYGYTF.

J is TRBJ2-7 and V is TRBV7-2; D call uncertain. The V gene lost 3 bases and the J gene lost 1 base, with 10 bases spanning the gap. CDR3 length: 14 residues. Germline V gene data show CDR1 as SGHTA and CDR2 as FQGNSA. DNA of the CDR3: TGTGCCAGCAGCTTTAGCAGCCCATCCTACGAGCAGTACTTC. It translates to CASSFSSPSYEQYF.

The rearrangement links TRBV6-6 to TRBJ1-5; D uncertain. Deletions cut 0 bases from V and 4 bases from J, with 7 bases between. Per germline, CDR1 MNHNY and CDR2 SVGAGI (reference sequence). The CDR3 runs 14 residues. The CDR3 sequence: CASSYSTENQPQHF. The CDR3 DNA sequence: TGTGCCAGCAGTTACTCGACGGAGAATCAGCCCCAGCATTTT.

There are a few counts of this clone. This chain uses TRBV9 with TRBJ1-1, with TRBD1 matching 7 bases. Losses at the gene ends were 0 bases for V and 5 bases for J; bases not matched to a gene: 7. Germline lookup yields CDR1 SGDLS and CDR2 YYNGEE. The CDR3 consists of 15 residues. For the CDR3, the DNA is TGTGCCAGCAGCGTAGTAGAGGGGGCACGAACTGAAGCTTTCTTT. It translates to CASSVVEGARTEAFF.

The genes are TRBV9 and TRBJ2-5; TRBD1 aligns across 9 bases. The germline gives CDR1 SGDLS, CDR2 YYNGEE. With V trimmed by 4 bases and J by 1 base, 5 bases remained unmatched. The CDR3 has 15 amino acids. In nucleotides, the CDR3 is TGTGCCAGCAGCAACTGGGACAGGGCCCAAGAGACCCAGTACTTC. It encodes CASSNWDRAQETQYF.

This clone was detected once. The chain uses TRBV5-1 and TRBJ1-2; TRBD1 is a possible D gene (6 bases). CDR1 is SGHRS, CDR2 YFSETQ, per germline. V lost 1 base and J 8 bases, leaving 27 bases between the germline ends. This CDR3 is 18 amino acids long. The CDR3 bases are TGCGCCAGCAGCTTGATCCCCGACAGGAACCGAAATCGATACGGCTACACCTTC. It is translated as CASSLIPDRNRNRYGYTF.